Following are 2 T cell receptor beta chains from one sample sequenced in a study of CD8 T cells in Susac syndrome. The authors reverse transcribed roughly 0.5 to 1 ug RNA with random hexamers. TCRdb used MiXCR to reprocess the immunoSEQ multiplex PCR reads, holding one entry per CDR3 protein. Of about 210,000 distinct CDR3 sequences listed, 85% to 95% are singletons. What was sequenced was CD4+ T cells from PBMCs. These receptors all stem from a human donor with multiple sclerosis.

This CDR3 is CAWIAGQGLTGELFF. DNA of the CDR3: TGTGCCTGGATTGCTGGACAGGGTTTGACCGGGGAGCTGTTTTTT. The genes are TRBV30 and TRBJ2-2; 8 bases align to TRBD1. This CDR3 contains 15 residues. The J segment lost 5 bases and the V segment lost 4 bases, leaving 9 bases of the junction unmatched. In germline, CDR1 is GTSNPN, CDR2 SVGIG (reference sequence).

The genes are TRBV20-1 and TRBJ1-1; perhaps TRBD1 as D (5 bases). V was cut by 2 bases and J by 3 bases, with 10 bases left in between. Germline lookup yields CDR1 DFQATT and CDR2 SNEGSKA (reference sequence). The CDR3 has 13 amino acids. Here the CDR3 reads CSARKGRDTEAFF. CDR3 DNA sequence: TGCAGTGCTAGAAAAGGCAGGGACACTGAAGCTTTCTTT.